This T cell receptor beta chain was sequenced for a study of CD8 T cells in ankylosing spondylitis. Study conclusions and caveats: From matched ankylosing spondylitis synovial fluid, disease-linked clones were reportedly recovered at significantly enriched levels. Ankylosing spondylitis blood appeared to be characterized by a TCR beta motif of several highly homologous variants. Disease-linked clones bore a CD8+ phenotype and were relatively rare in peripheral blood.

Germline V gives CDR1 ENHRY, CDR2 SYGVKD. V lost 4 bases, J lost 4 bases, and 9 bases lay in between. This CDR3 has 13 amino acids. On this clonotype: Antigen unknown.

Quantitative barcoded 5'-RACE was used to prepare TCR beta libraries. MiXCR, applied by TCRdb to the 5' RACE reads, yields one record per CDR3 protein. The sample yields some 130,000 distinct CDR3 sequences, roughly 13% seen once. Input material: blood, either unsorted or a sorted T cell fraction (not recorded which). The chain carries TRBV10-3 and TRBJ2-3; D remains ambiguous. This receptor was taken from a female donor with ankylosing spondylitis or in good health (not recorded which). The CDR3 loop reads CAISGLTADTQYF. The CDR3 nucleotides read TGTGCCATCAGTGGCCTAACGGCAGATACGCAGTATTTT.